This T cell receptor (beta chain) derives from a study of beta chain features in type 1 diabetes. For the study at large: Across all samples, about 100,000,000 sorted cells were examined. Broader study findings: The study found that naive, central memory and Treg TCRB repertoires appeared more similar in patients than in healthy donors. When cDNA is sequenced, cells with high TCR expression could be over-represented. Among all four CD4+ subsets, Type 1 diabetes patients had TCRB CDR3s that were moderately but significantly shorter.

Reverse transcribing all isolated RNA meant expressed TCRB transcripts were sequenced. Sequenced by immunoSEQ multiplex PCR; TCRdb stores in-frame clones only, minus some. The repertoire includes some 280,000 clones, roughly an eighth of them detected once, and about 0.016% sits in the top ten. A remark on this clone: Its antigen is as yet unknown.

Populations isolated by sorting all had purity greater than 95%. The source is a man aged 25 to 45 with type 1 diabetes. The sample was naive CD4+ T cells from blood.

In nucleotides, the CDR3 is TGTGCCAGCTCGCTAAGTTATGAGCAGTTCTTC. Protein product: CASSLSYEQFF. The rearrangement uses TRBV28 and TRBJ2-1; no clear D gene. CDR3 length equals 11 residues. Germline loops: CDR1 MDHEN, CDR2 SYDVKM. Trimming pared 8 bases from V and 8 bases from J, leaving 10 bases between.